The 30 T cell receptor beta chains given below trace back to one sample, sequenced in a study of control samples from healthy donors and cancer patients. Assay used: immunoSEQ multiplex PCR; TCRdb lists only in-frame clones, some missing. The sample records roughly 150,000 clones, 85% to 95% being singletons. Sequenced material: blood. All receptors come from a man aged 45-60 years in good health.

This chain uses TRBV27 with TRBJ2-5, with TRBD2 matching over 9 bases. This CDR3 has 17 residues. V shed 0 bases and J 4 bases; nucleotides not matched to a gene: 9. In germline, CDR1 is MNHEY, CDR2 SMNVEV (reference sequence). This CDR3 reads CASSLSRAGGPSETQYF. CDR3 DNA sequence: TGTGCCAGCAGTTTATCGAGGGCGGGAGGGCCGTCAGAGACCCAGTACTTC.

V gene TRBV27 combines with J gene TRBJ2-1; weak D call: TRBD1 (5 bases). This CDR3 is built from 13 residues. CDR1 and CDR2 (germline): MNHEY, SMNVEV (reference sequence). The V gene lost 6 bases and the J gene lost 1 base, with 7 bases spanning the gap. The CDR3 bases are TGTGCCAGCAGAAGGGGATCCTACAATGAGCAGTTCTTC. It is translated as CASRRGSYNEQFF.

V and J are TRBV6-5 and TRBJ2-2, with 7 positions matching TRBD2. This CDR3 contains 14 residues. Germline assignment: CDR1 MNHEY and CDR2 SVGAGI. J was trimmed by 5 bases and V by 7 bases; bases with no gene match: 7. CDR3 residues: CASKSGIRTGELFF. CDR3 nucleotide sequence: TGTGCCAGCAAAAGCGGGATTAGGACCGGGGAGCTGTTTTTT.

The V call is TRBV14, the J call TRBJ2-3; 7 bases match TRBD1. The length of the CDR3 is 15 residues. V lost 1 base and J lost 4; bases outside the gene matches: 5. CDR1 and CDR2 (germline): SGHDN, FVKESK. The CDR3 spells CASSQAGQAADTQYF. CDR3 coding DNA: TGTGCCAGCAGCCAAGCTGGACAGGCGGCAGATACGCAGTATTTT.

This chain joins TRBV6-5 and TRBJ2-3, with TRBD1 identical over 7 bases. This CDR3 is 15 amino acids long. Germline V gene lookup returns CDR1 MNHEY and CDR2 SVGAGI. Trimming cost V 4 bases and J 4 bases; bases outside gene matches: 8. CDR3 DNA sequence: TGTGCCAGCAGTTCCCGGGACAGAGGATCAGATACGCAGTATTTT. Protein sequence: CASSSRDRGSDTQYF.

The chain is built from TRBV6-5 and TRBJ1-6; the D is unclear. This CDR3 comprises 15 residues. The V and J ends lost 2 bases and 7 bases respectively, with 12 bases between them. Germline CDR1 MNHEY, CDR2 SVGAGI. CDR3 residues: CASSYDGPLNSPLHF. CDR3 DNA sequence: TGTGCCAGCAGTTACGACGGACCCTTAAATTCACCCCTCCACTTT.

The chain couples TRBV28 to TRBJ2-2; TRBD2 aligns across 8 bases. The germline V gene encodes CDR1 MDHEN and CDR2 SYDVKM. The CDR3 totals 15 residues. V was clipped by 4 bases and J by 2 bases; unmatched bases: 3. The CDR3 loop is CASSSAGANTGELFF. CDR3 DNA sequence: TGTGCCAGCAGTTCAGCGGGAGCAAACACCGGGGAGCTGTTTTTT.

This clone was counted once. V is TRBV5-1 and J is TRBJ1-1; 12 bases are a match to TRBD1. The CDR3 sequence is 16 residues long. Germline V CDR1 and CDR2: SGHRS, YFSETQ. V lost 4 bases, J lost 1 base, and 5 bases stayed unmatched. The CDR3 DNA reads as TGCGCCAGCAGCCCCGGGACAGGGGGCTGGAACACTGAAGCTTTCTTT. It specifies CASSPGTGGWNTEAFF.

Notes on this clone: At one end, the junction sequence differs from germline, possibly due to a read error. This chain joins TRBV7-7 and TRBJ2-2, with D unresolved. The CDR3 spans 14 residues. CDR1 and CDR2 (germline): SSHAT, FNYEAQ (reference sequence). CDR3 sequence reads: CASSLGQNTGELFF. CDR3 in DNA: TGTGCTAGCAGCTTAGGGCAGAACACCGGGGAGCTGTTTTTT.

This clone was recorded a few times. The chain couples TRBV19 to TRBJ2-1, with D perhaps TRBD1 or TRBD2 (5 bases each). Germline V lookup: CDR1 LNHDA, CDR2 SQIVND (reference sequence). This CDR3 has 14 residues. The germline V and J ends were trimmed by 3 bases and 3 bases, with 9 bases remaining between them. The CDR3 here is CASSIGTGYNEQFF. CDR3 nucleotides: TGTGCCAGTAGTATCGGGACGGGCTACAATGAGCAGTTCTTC. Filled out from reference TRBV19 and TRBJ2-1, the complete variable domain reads DGGITQSPKYLFRKEGQNVTLSCEQNLNHDAMYWYRQDPGQGLRLIYYSQIVNDFQKGDIAEGYSVSREKKESFPLTVTSAQKNPTAFYLCASSIGTGYNEQFFGPGTRLTVL.

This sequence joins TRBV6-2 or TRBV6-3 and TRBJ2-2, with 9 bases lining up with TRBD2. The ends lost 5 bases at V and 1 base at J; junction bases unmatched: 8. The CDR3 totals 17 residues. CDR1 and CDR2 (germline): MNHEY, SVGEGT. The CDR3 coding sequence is TGTGCCAGCAGTACCCCCAAGACTAGCGGGAACACCGGGGAGCTGTTTTTT. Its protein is CASSTPKTSGNTGELFF.

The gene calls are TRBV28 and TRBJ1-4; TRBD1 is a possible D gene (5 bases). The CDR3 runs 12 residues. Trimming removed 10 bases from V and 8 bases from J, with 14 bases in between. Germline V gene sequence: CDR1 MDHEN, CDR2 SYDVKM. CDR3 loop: CATGPLGEKLFF. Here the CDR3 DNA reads TGTGCCACGGGACCCCTAGGAGAAAAACTGTTTTTT. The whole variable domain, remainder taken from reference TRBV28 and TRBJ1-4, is DVKVTQSSRYLVKRTGEKVFLECVQDMDHENMFWYRQDPGLGLRLIYFSYDVKMKEKGDIPEGYSVSREKKERFSLILESASTNQTSMYLCATGPLGEKLFFGSGTQLSVL.

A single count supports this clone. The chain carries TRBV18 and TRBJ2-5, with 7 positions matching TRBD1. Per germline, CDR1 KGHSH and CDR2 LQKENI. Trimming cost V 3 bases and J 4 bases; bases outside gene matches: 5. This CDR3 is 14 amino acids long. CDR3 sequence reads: CASSPNAGGETQYF. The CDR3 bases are TGTGCCAGCTCACCGAATGCAGGGGGAGAGACCCAGTACTTC.

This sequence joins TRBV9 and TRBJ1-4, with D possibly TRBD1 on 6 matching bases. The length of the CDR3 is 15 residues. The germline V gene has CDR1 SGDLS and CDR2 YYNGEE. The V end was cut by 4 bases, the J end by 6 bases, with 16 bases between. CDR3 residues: CASSLGWGRDEKLFF. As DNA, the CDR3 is TGTGCCAGCAGCCTAGGTTGGGGGCGGGATGAAAAACTGTTTTTT.

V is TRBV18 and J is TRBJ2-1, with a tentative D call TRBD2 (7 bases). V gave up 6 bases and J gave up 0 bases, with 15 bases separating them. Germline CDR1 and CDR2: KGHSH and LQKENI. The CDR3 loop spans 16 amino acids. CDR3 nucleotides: TGTGCCAGCTCGAAGGGGGGCGGGAGCTCCTACAATGAGCAGTTCTTC. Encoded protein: CASSKGGGSSYNEQFF.

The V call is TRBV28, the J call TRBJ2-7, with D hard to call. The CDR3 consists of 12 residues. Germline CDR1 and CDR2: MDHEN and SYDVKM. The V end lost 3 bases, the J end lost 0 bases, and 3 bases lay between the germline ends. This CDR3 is CASSLASYEQYF. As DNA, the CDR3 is TGTGCCAGCAGTTTGGCCTCCTACGAGCAGTACTTC.

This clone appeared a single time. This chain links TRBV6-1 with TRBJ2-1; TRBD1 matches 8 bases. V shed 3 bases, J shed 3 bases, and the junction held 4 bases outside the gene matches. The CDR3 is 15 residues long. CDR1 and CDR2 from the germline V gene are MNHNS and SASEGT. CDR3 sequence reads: CASSDRGRGYNEQFF. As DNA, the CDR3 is TGTGCCAGCAGTGACAGGGGGCGAGGCTACAATGAGCAGTTCTTC.

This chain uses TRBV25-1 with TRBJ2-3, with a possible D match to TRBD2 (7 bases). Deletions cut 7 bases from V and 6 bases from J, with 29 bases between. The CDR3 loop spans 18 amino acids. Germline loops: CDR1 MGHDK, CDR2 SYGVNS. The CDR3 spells CASTDPGEGAGLVDTQYF. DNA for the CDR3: TGTGCCAGCACAGACCCAGGGGAGGGTGCGGGATTAGTGGATACGCAGTATTTT. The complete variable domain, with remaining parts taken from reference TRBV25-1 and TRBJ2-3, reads EADIYQTPRYLVIGTGKKITLECSQTMGHDKMYWYQQDPGMELHLIHYSYGVNSTEKGDLSSESTVSRIRTEHFPLTLESARPSHTSQYLCASTDPGEGAGLVDTQYFGPGTRLTVL.

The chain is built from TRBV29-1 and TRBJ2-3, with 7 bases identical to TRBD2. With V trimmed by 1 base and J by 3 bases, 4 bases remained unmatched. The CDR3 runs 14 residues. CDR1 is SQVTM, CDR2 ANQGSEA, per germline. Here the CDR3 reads CSVEGGEGTDTQYF. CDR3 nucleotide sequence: TGCAGCGTTGAAGGGGGGGAGGGGACAGATACGCAGTATTTT.

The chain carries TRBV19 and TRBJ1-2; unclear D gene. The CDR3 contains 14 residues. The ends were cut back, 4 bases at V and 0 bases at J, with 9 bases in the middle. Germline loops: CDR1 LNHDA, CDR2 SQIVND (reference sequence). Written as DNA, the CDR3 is TGTGCCAGTAGTAGTGACCCGCCTAACTATGGCTACACCTTC. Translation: CASSSDPPNYGYTF.

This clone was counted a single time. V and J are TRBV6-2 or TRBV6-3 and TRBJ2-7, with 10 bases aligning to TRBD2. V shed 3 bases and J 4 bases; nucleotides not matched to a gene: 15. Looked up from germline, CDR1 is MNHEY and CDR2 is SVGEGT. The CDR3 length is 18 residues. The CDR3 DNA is TGTGCCAGCAGTTATGGTACTATAGCGGGAGGACCCCCATACGAGCAGTACTTC. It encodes CASSYGTIAGGPPYEQYF.

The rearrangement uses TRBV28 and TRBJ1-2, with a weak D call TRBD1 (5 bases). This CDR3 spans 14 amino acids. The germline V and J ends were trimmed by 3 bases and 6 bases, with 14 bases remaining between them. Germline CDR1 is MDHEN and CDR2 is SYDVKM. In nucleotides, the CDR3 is TGTGCCAGCAGTTTCGGGGCAGGGAGTAATGGCTACACCTTC. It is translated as CASSFGAGSNGYTF.

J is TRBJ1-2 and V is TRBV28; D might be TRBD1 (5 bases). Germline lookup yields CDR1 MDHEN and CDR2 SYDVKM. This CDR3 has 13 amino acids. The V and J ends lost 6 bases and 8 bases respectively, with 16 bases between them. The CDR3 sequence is CASRPERGWGYTF. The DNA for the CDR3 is TGTGCCAGCAGGCCCGAGAGGGGATGGGGCTACACCTTC.

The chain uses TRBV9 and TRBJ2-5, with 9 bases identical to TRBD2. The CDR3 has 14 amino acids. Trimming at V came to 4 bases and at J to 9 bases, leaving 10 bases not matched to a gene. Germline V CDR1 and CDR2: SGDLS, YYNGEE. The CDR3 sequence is CASSHGTSILAQYF. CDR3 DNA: TGTGCCAGCAGCCATGGGACTAGCATATTGGCCCAGTACTTC.

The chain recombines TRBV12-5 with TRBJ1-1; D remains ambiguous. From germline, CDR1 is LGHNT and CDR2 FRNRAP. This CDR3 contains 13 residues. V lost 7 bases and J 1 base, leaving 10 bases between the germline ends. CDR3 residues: CASALRSNTEAFF. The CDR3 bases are TGTGCTAGTGCCCTGAGGTCGAACACTGAAGCTTTCTTT.

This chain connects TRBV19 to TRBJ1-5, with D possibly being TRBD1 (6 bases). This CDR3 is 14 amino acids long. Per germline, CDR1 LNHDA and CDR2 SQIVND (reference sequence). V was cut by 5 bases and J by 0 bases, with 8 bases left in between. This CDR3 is CASSYRVSNQPQHF. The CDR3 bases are TGTGCCAGTAGTTACAGGGTTAGCAATCAGCCCCAGCATTTT.

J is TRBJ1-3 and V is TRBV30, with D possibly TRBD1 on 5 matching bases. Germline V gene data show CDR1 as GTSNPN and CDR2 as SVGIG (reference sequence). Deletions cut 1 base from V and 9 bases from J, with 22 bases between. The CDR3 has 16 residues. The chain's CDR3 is CAWSGTLVGSGGTIYF. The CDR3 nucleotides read TGTGCCTGGAGTGGGACACTCGTCGGCTCTGGTGGCACCATATATTTT. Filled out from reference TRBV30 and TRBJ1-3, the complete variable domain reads SQTIHQWPATLVQPVGSPLSLECTVEGTSNPNLYWYRQAAGRGLQLLFYSVGIGQISSEVPQNLSASRPQDRQFILSSKKLLLSDSGFYLCAWSGTLVGSGGTIYFGEGSWLTVV.

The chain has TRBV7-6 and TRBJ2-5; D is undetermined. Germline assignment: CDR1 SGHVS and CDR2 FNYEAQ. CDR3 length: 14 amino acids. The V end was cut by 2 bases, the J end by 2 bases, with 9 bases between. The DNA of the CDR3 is TGTGCCAGCAGCTTACTAAGGCGGCAAGAGACCCAGTACTTC. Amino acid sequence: CASSLLRRQETQYF.

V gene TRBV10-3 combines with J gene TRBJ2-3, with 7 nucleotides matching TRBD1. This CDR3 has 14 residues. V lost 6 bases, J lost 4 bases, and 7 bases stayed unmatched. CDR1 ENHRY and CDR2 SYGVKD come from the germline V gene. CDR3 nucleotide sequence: TGTGCCATCAGCCATACGACAGGGCCAGATACGCAGTATTTT. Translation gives CAISHTTGPDTQYF.

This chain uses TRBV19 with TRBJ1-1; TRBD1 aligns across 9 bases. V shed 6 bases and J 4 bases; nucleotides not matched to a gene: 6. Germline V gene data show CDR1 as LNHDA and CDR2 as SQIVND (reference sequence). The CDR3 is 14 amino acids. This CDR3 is CASRGQGRGTEAFF. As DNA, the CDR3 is TGTGCCAGTAGGGGACAGGGTCGGGGCACTGAAGCTTTCTTT.